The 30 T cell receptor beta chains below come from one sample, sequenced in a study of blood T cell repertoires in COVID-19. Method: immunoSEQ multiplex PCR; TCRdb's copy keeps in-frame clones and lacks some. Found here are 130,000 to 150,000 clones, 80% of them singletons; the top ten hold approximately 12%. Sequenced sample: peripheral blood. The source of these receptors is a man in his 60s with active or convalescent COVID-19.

The CDR3 loop is CASSHRWDRVSEQPQHF. Here the CDR3 DNA reads TGCGCCAGCAGTCACCGCTGGGACAGGGTATCGGAGCAGCCCCAGCATTTT. The rearrangement links TRBV23-1 to TRBJ1-5; 9 bases line up with TRBD1. TRBV23-1 is labeled an ORF, and its function is uncertain. Trimming took 3 bases from V and 7 from J; bases not matched to a gene: 13. This CDR3 comprises 17 residues.

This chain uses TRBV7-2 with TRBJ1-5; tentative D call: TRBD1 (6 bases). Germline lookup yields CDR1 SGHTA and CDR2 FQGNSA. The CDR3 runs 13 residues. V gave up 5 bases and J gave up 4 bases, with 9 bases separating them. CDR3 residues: CASSLDRNQPQHF. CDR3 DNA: TGTGCCAGCAGCCTCGACAGGAATCAGCCCCAGCATTTT.

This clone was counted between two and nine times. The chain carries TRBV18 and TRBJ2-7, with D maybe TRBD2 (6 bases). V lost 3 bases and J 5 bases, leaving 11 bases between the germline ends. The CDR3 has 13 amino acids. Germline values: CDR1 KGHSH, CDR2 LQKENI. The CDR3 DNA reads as TGTGCCAGCTCACCCCGGGACTTCCACGAGCAGTACTTC. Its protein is CASSPRDFHEQYF.

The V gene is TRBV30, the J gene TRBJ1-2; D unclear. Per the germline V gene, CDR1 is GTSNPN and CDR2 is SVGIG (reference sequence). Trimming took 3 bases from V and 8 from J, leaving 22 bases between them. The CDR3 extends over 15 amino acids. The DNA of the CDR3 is TGTGCCTGGAGAGGTATTGGGCTGACCACCCTAGGCTACACCTTC. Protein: CAWRGIGLTTLGYTF.

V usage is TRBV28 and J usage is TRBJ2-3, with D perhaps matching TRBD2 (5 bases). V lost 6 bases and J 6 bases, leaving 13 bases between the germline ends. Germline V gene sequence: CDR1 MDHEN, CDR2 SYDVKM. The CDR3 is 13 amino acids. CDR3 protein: CASRAPGRDTQYF. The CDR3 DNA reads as TGTGCCAGCAGGGCCCCGGGAAGGGATACGCAGTATTTT. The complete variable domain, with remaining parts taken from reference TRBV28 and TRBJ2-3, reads DVKVTQSSRYLVKRTGEKVFLECVQDMDHENMFWYRQDPGLGLRLIYFSYDVKMKEKGDIPEGYSVSREKKERFSLILESASTNQTSMYLCASRAPGRDTQYFGPGTRLTVL.

CDR3 coding DNA: TGTGCCAGCAGTTTGTGGGGCAACTATGGCTACACCTTC. This gives the protein CASSLWGNYGYTF. This chain uses TRBV12-3 or TRBV12-4 with TRBJ1-2; D is possibly TRBD1 (5 bases). Trimming removed 3 bases at V and 2 bases at J, with 7 bases between. The CDR3 is 13 amino acids.

The CDR3 spells CASSAWGQHTIYF. The CDR3 region has the DNA TGTGCCAGCAGCGCTTGGGGGCAACACACCATATATTTT. V usage is TRBV5-6 and J usage is TRBJ1-3, with a tentative D call TRBD1 (6 bases). The CDR3 is made up of 13 amino acids. V was trimmed by 4 bases and J by 8 bases, leaving 13 bases between them. CDR1 and CDR2 from the germline V gene are SGHDT and YYEEEE.

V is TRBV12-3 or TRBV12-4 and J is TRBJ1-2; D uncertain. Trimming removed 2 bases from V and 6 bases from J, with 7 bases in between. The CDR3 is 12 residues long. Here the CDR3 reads CASSLTQDGYTF. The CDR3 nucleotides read TGTGCCAGCAGTTTAACCCAGGATGGCTACACCTTC.

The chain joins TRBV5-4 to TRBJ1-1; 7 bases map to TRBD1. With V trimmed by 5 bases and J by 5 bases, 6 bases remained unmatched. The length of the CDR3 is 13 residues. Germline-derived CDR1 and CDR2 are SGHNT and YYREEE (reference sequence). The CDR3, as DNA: TGTGCCAGCAGACAGACAGGGTGGACTGAAGCTTTCTTT. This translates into CASRQTGWTEAFF.

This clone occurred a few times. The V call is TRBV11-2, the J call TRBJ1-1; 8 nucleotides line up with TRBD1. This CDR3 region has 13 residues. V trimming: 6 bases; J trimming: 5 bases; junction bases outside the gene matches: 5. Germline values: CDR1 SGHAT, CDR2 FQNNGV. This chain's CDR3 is CASRPGGRTEAFF. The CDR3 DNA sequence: TGTGCCAGCAGACCAGGGGGCCGAACTGAAGCTTTCTTT.

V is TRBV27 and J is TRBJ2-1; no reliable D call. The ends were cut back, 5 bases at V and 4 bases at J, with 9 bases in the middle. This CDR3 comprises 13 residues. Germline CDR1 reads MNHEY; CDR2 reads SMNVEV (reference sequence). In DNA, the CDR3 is TGTGCCAGCAGTCCCCCCAGATACAATGAGCAGTTCTTC. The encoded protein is CASSPPRYNEQFF.

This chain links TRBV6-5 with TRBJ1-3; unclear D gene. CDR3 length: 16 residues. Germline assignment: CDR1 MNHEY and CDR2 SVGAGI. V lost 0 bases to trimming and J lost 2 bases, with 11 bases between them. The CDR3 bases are TGTGCCAGCAGTTACTCGTTCGGTTCTACTGGAAACACCATATATTTT. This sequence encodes CASSYSFGSTGNTIYF.

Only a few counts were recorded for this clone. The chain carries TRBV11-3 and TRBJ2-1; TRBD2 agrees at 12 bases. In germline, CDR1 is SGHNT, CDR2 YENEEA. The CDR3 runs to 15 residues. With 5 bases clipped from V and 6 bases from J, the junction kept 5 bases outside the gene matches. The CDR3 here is CASSPGLAGSNEQFF. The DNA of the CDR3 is TGTGCCAGCAGCCCCGGACTAGCGGGAAGCAATGAGCAGTTCTTC.

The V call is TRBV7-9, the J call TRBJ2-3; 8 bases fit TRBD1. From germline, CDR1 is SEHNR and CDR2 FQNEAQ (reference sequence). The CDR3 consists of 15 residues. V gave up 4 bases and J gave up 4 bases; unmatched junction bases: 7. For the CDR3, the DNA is TGTGCCAGCAGCTCCGGACAGGGCGTGGCAGATACGCAGTATTTT. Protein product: CASSSGQGVADTQYF.

The CDR3 DNA reads TGTGCCTGGTCCGGGACAGGGACCTCTGGAAACACCATATATTTT. It codes for CAWSGTGTSGNTIYF. V is TRBV30 and J is TRBJ1-3, with 9 positions matching TRBD1. The germline V gene encodes CDR1 GTSNPN and CDR2 SVGIG (reference sequence). The CDR3 has 15 amino acids. The V and J ends lost 5 bases and 0 bases, in that order; junction bases with no gene match: 5.

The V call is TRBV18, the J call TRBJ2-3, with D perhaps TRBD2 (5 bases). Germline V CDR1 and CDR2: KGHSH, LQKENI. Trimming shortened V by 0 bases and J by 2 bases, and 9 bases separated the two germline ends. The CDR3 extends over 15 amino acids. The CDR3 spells CASSPPPGITDTQYF. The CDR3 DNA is TGTGCCAGCTCACCACCCCCGGGGATCACAGATACGCAGTATTTT.

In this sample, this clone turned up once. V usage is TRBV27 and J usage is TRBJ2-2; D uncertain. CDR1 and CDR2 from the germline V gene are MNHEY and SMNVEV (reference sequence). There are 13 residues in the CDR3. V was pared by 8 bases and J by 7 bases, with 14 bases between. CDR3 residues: CASRSTRVGELFF. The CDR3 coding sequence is TGTGCCAGCCGATCGACCCGGGTCGGGGAGCTGTTTTTT.

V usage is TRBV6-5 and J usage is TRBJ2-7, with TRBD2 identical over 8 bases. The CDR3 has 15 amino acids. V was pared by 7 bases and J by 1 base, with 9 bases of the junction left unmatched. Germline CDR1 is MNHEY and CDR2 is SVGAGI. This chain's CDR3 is CASTSRGGASYEQYF. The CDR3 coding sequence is TGTGCCAGCACTAGCCGGGGGGGCGCTTCCTACGAGCAGTACTTC.

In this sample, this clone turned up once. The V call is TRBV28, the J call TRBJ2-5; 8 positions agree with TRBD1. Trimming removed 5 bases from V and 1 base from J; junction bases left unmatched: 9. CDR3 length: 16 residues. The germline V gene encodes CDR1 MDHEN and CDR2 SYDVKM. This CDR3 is CASSPTAGGPQETQYF. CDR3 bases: TGTGCCAGCAGTCCTACTGCAGGGGGCCCCCAAGAGACCCAGTACTTC. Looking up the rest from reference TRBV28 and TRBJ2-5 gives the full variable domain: DVKVTQSSRYLVKRTGEKVFLECVQDMDHENMFWYRQDPGLGLRLIYFSYDVKMKEKGDIPEGYSVSREKKERFSLILESASTNQTSMYLCASSPTAGGPQETQYFGPGTRLLVL.

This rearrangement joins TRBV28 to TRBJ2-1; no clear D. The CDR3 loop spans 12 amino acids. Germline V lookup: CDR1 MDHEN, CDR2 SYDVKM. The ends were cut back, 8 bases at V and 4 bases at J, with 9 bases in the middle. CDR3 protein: CASRGGYNEQFF. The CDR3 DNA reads TGTGCCAGCCGAGGTGGATACAATGAGCAGTTCTTC.

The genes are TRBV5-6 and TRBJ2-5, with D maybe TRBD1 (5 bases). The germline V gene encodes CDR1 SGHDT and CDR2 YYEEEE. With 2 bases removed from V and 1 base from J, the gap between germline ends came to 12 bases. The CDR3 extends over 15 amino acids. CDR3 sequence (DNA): TGTGCCAGCAGCTTCCCCCAGGGCCCCCAAGAGACCCAGTACTTC. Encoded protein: CASSFPQGPQETQYF.

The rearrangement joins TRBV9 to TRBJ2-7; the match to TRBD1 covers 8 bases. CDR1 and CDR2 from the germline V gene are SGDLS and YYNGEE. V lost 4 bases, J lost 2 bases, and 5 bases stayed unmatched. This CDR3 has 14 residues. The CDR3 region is CASSTGQGPYEQYF. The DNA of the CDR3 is TGTGCCAGCAGCACCGGACAGGGACCCTACGAGCAGTACTTC. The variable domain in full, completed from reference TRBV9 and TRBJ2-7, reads DSGVTQTPKHLITATGQRVTLRCSPRSGDLSVYWYQQSLDQGLQFLIQYYNGEERAKGNILERFSAQQFPDLHSELNLSSLELGDSALYFCASSTGQGPYEQYFGPGTRLTVT.

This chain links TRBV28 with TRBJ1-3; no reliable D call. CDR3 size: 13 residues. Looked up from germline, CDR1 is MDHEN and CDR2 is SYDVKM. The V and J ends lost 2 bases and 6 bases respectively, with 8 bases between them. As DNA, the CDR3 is TGTGCCAGCAGTTTAGGGCAGATAAACACCATATATTTT. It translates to CASSLGQINTIYF.

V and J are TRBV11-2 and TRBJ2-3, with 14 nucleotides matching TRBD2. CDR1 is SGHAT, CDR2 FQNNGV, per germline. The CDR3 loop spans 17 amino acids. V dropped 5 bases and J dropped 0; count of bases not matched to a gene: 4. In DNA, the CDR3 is TGTGCCAGCAGCGAGCGGACTAGCGGGAGGAGCACAGATACGCAGTATTTT. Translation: CASSERTSGRSTDTQYF.

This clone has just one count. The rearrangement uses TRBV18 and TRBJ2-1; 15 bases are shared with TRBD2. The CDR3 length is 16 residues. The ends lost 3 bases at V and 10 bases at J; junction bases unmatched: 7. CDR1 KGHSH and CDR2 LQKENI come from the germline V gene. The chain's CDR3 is CASSPPGLAGGGEQFF. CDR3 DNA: TGTGCCAGCTCACCTCCGGGACTAGCGGGAGGTGGAGAGCAGTTCTTC.

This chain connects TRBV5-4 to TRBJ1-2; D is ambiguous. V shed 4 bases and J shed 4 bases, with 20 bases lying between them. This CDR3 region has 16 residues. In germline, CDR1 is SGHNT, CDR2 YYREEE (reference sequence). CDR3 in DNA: TGTGCCAGCAGCCCCCCCGGGGAGGGATTTTCCTATGGCTACACCTTC. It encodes CASSPPGEGFSYGYTF.

This chain's CDR3 is CASSGDPNQPQHF. The CDR3 coding sequence is TGTGCCAGCAGCGGAGACCCCAATCAGCCCCAGCATTTT. This rearrangement joins TRBV7-6 to TRBJ1-5; D not resolved. Trimming cost V 5 bases and J 3 bases, with 8 bases left between them. The CDR3 runs to 13 residues. CDR1 and CDR2 (germline): SGHVS, FNYEAQ.

For the CDR3, the DNA is TGTGCCAGCAGCGTAAGCGGACTAGGTAATGAGCAGTTCTTC. Its protein is CASSVSGLGNEQFF. V usage is TRBV9 and J usage is TRBJ2-1; 7 bases agree with TRBD2. V gave up 1 base and J gave up 7 bases; unmatched junction bases: 5. The CDR3 has 14 residues. Germline CDR1 SGDLS, CDR2 YYNGEE.

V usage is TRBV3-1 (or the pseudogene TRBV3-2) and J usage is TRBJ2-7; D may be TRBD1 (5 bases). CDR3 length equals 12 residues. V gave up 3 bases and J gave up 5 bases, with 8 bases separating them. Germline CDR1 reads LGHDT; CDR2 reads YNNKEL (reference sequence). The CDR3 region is CASSHRENEQYF. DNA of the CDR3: TGTGCCAGCAGCCACAGGGAAAACGAGCAGTACTTC.

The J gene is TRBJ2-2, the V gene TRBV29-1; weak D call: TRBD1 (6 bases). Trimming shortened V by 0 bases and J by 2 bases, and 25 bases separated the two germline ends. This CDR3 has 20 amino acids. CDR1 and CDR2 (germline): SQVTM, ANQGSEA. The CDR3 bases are TGCAGCGTTGAAGATCTCAAACAGTTACAGGGCCGAGGTAACACCGGGGAGCTGTTTTTT. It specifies CSVEDLKQLQGRGNTGELFF.